This T cell receptor beta chain was recovered during a study of T cell repertoires in cytomegalovirus infection (dated by TCRdb to about 2019). About the investigation overall: Because public TCR beta signatures pointed to carriage of CMV infection together with the matching HLA type, the HLA type of each donor mattered for the analysis. The full study reports these points: The ex vivo response was dominated by HLA-C-restricted CMV-specific TCR beta clonotypes, and the single most frequent clonotype in two of eight donors was supplied by these HLA-C-restricted clonotypes. In both this cohort and an independent roughly 400-donor cohort, the cumulative frequency of public TCR beta family members distinguished carriers of CMV infection plus the relevant HLA type.

About this clonotype itself: It lacks a known antigen. Base qualities were left out, and no much larger clone turns up one base away.

Reads for this sample came from an Illumina HiSeq 1500. The public sequencing data were trimmed at Q25 with fastp and processed into clonotypes with MiXCR by TCRdb, which kept only in-frame beta chains. Rows are unified per CDR3 protein, each entry keeping the most common DNA and genes. Across this sample there are 680,000 or so distinct CDR3 sequences, with about a third seen only once. About 2.8% of the sample lies in the top ten. From the cysteine up to the phenylalanine, the CDR3 has a length of 15 residues. The sequence is cut down to CDR3 DNA, 45 bases in frame from base 1. V is clipped by 0 bases and J by 7 bases, and the sequence between their germline boundaries is 14 bases long.

This clonotype was sampled from a human donor in good health (CMV status not recorded). Some clones in this sample may be carry-over from other donors' samples. The sample taken for sequencing was PBMCs. In this chain, TRBV23-1 is recombined with TRBJ2-3; D gene: possibly TRBD2, on 5 matching bases. TRBV23-1 is designated an ORF whose function remains uncertain. The CDR3 corresponds to CASSQSGEAWHTQYF. The sequence in DNA is TGCGCCAGCAGTCAATCGGGAGAGGCCTGGCATACGCAGTATTTT.